These 9 T cell receptor beta chains were all obtained from the same sample, sequenced in a study of blood T cell repertoires in COVID-19. TCRdb keeps only in-frame clones here, not all; method: immunoSEQ multiplex PCR. The sample consists of about 150,000 clones, about 77% of them appearing once. Sequencing was carried out using peripheral blood. All receptors derive from a man aged 55 to 70 with acute or convalescent COVID-19.

The chain carries TRBV18 and TRBJ1-4; TRBD1 is a possible D gene (6 bases). CDR1 and CDR2 from the germline V gene are KGHSH and LQKENI. Trimming removed 0 bases from V and 7 bases from J, with 12 bases in between. The CDR3 spans 15 residues. This CDR3 reads CASSPPNRAGEKLFF. The CDR3 region has the DNA TGTGCCAGCTCACCACCGAACAGGGCGGGTGAAAAACTGTTTTTT.

This chain connects TRBV4-1 to TRBJ2-7; 7 bases are a match to TRBD1. This CDR3 comprises 15 residues. With V trimmed by 4 bases and J by 2 bases, 8 bases remained unmatched. Germline CDR1 MGHRA, CDR2 YSYEKL. Here the CDR3 reads CASSPRTGTPYEQYF. CDR3 nucleotide sequence: TGCGCCAGCAGCCCAAGGACAGGTACTCCCTACGAGCAGTACTTC.

The chain recombines TRBV6-5 with TRBJ2-7; 16 bases are shared with TRBD2. V shed 4 bases, J shed 6 bases, and the junction held 6 bases outside the gene matches. Germline CDR1 MNHEY, CDR2 SVGAGI. The CDR3 has 16 residues. CDR3 amino acids: CASSSPGLAGGLEQYF. In DNA form, the CDR3 reads TGTGCCAGCAGTTCACCGGGACTAGCGGGAGGGCTCGAGCAGTACTTC.

The rearrangement links TRBV28 to TRBJ1-2; D may be TRBD1 (5 bases). Between the trimmed V and J ends, which lost 7 bases and 4 bases, there was a span of 16 bases. CDR1 is MDHEN, CDR2 SYDVKM, per germline. The CDR3 is made up of 14 amino acids. The CDR3 loop reads CASTSGGEIYGYTF. CDR3 sequence (DNA): TGTGCCAGCACCTCCGGGGGGGAAATCTATGGCTACACCTTC.

The chain uses TRBV3-1 (or the pseudogene TRBV3-2) and TRBJ1-2; the match to TRBD1 covers 9 bases. The germline V gene encodes CDR1 LGHDT and CDR2 YNNKEL (reference sequence). The ends lost 3 bases at V and 6 bases at J; junction bases unmatched: 11. CDR3 length: 16 amino acids. CDR3: CASSHHTGGAVNGYTF. The CDR3 DNA reads as TGTGCCAGCAGCCACCATACAGGGGGCGCAGTTAATGGCTACACCTTC.

DNA of the CDR3: TGCGCCAGCAGCCCCGCTTCTAGCGGGAGGCCCCATGAGCAGTTCTTC. Encoded protein: CASSPASSGRPHEQFF. The rearrangement joins TRBV5-1 to TRBJ2-1; 11 bases are a match to TRBD2. From germline, CDR1 is SGHRS and CDR2 YFSETQ. After removal of 4 bases from V and 8 bases from J, the junction contained 11 bases not matched to a gene. CDR3 length: 16 amino acids.

This clone appeared once. This chain joins TRBV7-9 and TRBJ2-4; TRBD1 might be the D (5 bases). The CDR3 sequence is 15 residues long. Trimming took off 1 base at V and 7 bases at J, with 14 bases between the two ends. Germline V gene lookup returns CDR1 SEHNR and CDR2 FQNEAQ (reference sequence). The CDR3 sequence is CASSLGWQGINIQYF. In nucleotides, the CDR3 is TGTGCCAGCAGCTTAGGTTGGCAGGGTATTAACATTCAGTACTTC.

The genes are TRBV18 and TRBJ2-7; D may be TRBD1 (5 bases). This CDR3 is 15 amino acids long. V lost 0 bases and J 0 bases, leaving 9 bases between the germline ends. CDR1 is KGHSH and CDR2 is LQKENI in the germline V gene. CDR3 bases: TGTGCCAGCTCACCACCGGTCAGGGCCTCCTACGAGCAGTACTTC. Translation: CASSPPVRASYEQYF.

The CDR3 DNA reads as TGTGCCAGCAGCTTAGAGCTTGCGGAGACCCAGTACTTC. Protein: CASSLELAETQYF. The chain couples TRBV11-2 to TRBJ2-5; D remains unclear. This CDR3 has 13 amino acids. V lost 0 bases and J 5 bases, leaving 7 bases between the germline ends. Germline values: CDR1 SGHAT, CDR2 FQNNGV.